The present T cell receptor beta chain was sequenced within a study of T cells in Graves' hyperthyroidism and ophthalmopathy. This clonotype was counted a few times. Its cognate antigen is unknown. The CDR3 has 17 amino acids. V shed 1 base and J 3 bases; nucleotides not matched to a gene: 6. Germline loops: CDR1 MNHNS, CDR2 SASEGT. Study-level results: Appearing also in blood were most of the thyroid clonotypes expanded above 0.001.

Regions amplified from RNA transcripts were the TCR beta CDR3 regions. First-round RT-PCR targeting the TCR CDR3 was performed with the HTBI primer set. TCRdb recomputed calls from the multiplex PCR reads with MiXCR, one row per CDR3 protein. The table has 350,000 to 400,000 distinct CDR3 sequences, approximately 15% seen once. V and J are TRBV6-1 and TRBJ2-3; the match to TRBD1 covers 11 bases. Sample: blood. The receptor's source is a woman in her sixties or seventies with Graves' hyperthyroidism. This CDR3 reads CASSEGGTGGLTDTQYF. CDR3 coding DNA: TGTGCCAGCAGTGAAGGGGGGACAGGGGGTCTAACAGATACGCAGTATTTT.